This note documents a single TCR beta chain sequence. Its antigen is unidentified. This sample was taken from a study of T cell responses to AZD1222 COVID-19 vaccine. The study's findings and limits: Repertoires were obtained only post-peak T cell response. Across spike, vaccine-associated CD4 TCRs were found, dominant at 160-218 and 743-854.

Some clones are missing from TCRdb's copy, which holds only in-frame ones; the method was immunoSEQ multiplex PCR. The table records 100,000 to 140,000 clones, around 92% of them present only once. The CDR3 has 15 residues. From germline, CDR1 is MNHEY and CDR2 SMNVEV (reference sequence). V dropped 3 bases and J dropped 9; count of bases not matched to a gene: 9. Second-dose timings of about 4 or about 12 weeks were pooled. The sequence came from an adult who received the AZD1222 COVID-19 vaccine. The gene calls are TRBV27 and TRBJ2-1, with TRBD1 matching over 9 bases. The sequenced sample was peripheral blood, obtained 28 days after the second AZD1222 dose. The CDR3 DNA sequence: TGTGCCAGCAGTTTGAAGGGACAGGGTTGGGGTGAGCAGTTCTTC. The encoded protein is CASSLKGQGWGEQFF.